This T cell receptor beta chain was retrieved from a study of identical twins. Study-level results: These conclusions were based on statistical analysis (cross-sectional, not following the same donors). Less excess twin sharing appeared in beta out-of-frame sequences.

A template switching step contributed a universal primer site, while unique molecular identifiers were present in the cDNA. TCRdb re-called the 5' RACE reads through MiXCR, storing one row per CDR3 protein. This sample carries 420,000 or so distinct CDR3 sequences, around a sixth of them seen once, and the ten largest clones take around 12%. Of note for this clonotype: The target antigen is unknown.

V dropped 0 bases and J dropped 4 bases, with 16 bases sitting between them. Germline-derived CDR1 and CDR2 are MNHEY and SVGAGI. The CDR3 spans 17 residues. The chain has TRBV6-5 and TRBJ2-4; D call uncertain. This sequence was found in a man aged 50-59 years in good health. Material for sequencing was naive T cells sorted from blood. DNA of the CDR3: TGTGCCAGCAGTTACTCGATAGGTTTTGTTTCGAAAAACATTCAGTACTTC. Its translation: CASSYSIGFVSKNIQYF.